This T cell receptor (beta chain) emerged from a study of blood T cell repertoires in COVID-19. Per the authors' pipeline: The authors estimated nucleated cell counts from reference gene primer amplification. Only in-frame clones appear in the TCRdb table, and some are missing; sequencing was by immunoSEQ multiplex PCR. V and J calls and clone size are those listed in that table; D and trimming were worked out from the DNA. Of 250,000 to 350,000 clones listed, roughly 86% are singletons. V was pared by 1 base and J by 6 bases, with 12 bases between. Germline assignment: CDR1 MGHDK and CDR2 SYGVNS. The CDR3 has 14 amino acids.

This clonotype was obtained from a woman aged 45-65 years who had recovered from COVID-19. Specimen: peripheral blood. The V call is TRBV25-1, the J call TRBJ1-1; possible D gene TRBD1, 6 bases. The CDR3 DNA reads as TGTGCCAGCAGTGAATTAGGACAGCGCGCTGAAGCTTTCTTT. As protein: CASSELGQRAEAFF.